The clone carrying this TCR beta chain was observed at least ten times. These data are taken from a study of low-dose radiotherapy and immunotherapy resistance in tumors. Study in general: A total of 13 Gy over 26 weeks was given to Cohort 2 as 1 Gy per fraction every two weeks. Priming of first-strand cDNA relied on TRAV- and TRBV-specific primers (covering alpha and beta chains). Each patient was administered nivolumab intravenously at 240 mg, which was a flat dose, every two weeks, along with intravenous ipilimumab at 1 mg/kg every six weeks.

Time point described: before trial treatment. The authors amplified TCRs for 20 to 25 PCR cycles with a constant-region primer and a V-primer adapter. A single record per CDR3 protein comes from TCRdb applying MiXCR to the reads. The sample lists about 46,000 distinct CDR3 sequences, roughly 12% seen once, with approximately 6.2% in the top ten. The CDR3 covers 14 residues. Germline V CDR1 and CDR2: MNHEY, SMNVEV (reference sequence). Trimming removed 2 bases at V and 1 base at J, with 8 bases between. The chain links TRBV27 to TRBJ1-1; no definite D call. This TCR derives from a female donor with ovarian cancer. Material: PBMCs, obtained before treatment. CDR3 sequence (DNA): TGTGCCAGCAGTTTAAATTTGGAGAACACTGAAGCTTTCTTT. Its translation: CASSLNLENTEAFF.